This T cell receptor (beta chain) was sequenced during a study of blood T cell repertoires in COVID-19. Overall study: Acute-phase and convalescent COVID-19 samples originated in the United States, Italy and Spain. In each case, the material was cDNA or gDNA derived from T cells, B-cell-depleted T cells, or PBMCs.

This clone was seen a single time. As originally analysed: Amplified reference gene primers provided the basis for estimating nucleated cell counts. This table comes from immunoSEQ multiplex PCR, and its TCRdb copy is limited to in-frame clones, with some not included. The V and J calls and clone size come from that table; D and trimming were worked out from the DNA. This table has some 130,000 clones, 88% appearing once. The V gene end was trimmed by 10 bases and the J gene end by 5 bases; junction bases not matched to a gene: 11. The germline V gene has CDR1 SNHLY and CDR2 FYNNEI. This CDR3 region has 14 residues.

The clonotype originates from a man aged 50 to 60 with acute or convalescent COVID-19. The chain uses TRBV2 and TRBJ1-5; 7 bases match TRBD1. The sequenced sample was peripheral blood. Here the CDR3 reads CATQDRTGDQPQHF. As DNA, the CDR3 is TGTGCCACCCAGGACCGGACAGGCGATCAGCCCCAGCATTTT.